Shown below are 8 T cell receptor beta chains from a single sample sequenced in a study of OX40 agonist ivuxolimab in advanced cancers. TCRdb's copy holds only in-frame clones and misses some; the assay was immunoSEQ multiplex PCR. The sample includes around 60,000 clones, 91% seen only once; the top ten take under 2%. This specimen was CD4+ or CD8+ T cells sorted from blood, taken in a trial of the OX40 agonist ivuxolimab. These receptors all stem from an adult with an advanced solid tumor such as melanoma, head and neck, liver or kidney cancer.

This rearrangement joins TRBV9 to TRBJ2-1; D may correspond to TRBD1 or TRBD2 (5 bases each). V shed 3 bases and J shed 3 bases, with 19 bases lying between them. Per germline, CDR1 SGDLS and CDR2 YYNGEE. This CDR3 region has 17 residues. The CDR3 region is CASSAQRAGSIYNEQFF. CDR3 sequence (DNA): TGTGCCAGCAGCGCCCAACGGGCAGGGAGCATCTACAATGAGCAGTTCTTC.

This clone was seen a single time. The CDR3 protein is CASSWGASYYEQYF. The CDR3 coding sequence is TGTGCCAGCTCGTGGGGGGCTTCCTATTACGAGCAGTACTTC. The rearrangement joins TRBV2 to TRBJ2-7, with D perhaps assigned TRBD1 or TRBD2 (6 bases each). Trimming pared 8 bases from V and 4 bases from J, leaving 18 bases between. This CDR3 spans 14 amino acids. The germline V gene encodes CDR1 SNHLY and CDR2 FYNNEI.

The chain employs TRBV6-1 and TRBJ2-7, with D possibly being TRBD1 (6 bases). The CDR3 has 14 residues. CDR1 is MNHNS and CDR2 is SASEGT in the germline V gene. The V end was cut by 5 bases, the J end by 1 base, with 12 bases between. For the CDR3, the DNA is TGTGCCAGCAGTTCCCGGACAGAGTCCTACGAGCAGTACTTC. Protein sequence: CASSSRTESYEQYF.

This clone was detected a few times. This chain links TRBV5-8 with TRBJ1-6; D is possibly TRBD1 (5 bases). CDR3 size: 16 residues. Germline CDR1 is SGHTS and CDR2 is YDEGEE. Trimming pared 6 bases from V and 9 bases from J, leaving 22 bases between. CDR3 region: CASTNFPGAPTSPLHF. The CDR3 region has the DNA TGTGCCAGCACCAATTTTCCCGGGGCCCCTACTTCACCCCTCCACTTT.

The CDR3, as DNA: TGTGCCAGCAGTACCCGCGGCAGGGCACGCAATGAGCAGTTCTTC. Translating gives CASSTRGRARNEQFF. The rearrangement joins TRBV6-5 to TRBJ2-1; D possibly corresponds to TRBD1 (5 bases). With 5 bases removed from V and 6 bases from J, the gap between germline ends came to 17 bases. Per germline, CDR1 MNHEY and CDR2 SVGAGI. The CDR3 totals 15 residues.

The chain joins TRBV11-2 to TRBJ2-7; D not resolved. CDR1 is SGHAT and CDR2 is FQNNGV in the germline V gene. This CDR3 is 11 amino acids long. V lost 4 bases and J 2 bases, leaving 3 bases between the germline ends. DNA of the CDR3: TGTGCCAGCAGCTCGGCCTACGAGCAGTACTTC. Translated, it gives CASSSAYEQYF.

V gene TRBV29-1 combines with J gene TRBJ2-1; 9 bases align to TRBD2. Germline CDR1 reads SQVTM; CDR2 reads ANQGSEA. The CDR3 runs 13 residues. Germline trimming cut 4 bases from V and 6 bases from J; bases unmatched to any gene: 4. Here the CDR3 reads CSVVPSGTNEQFF. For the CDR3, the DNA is TGCAGCGTTGTCCCTAGCGGGACCAATGAGCAGTTCTTC.

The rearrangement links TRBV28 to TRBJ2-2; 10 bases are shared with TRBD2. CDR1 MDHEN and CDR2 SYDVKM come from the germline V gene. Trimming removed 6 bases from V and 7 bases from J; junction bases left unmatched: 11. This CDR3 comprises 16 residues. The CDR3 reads CASRIGLAVSGGELFF. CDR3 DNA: TGTGCCAGCAGAATAGGACTAGCGGTCTCAGGCGGGGAGCTGTTTTTT.